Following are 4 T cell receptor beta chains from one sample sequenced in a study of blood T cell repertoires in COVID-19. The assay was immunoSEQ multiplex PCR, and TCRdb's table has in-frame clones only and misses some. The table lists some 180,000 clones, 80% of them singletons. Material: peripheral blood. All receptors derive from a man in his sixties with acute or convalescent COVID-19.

Written as DNA, the CDR3 is TGCGCCAGCAGCCAAGACGGCTGGGGACAGGTCTACGAGCAGTACTTC. This codes for CASSQDGWGQVYEQYF. This chain links TRBV4-3 with TRBJ2-7, with 8 bases identical to TRBD1. CDR3 length equals 16 residues. J lost 3 bases, V lost 0 bases, and 7 bases had no gene match. Germline V gene lookup returns CDR1 LGHNA and CDR2 YSLEER.

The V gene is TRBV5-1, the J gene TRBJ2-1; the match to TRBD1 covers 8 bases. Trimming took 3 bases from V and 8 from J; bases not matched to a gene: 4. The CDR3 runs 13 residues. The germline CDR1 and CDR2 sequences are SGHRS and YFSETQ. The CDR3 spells CASSWTGLDEQFF. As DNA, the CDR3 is TGCGCCAGCAGCTGGACAGGGCTCGATGAGCAGTTCTTC. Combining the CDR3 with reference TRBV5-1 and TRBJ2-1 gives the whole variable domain KAGVTQTPRYLIKTRGQQVTLSCSPISGHRSVSWYQQTPGQGLQFLFEYFSETQRNKGNFPGRFSGRQFSNSRSEMNVSTLELGDSALYLCASSWTGLDEQFFGPGTRLTVL.

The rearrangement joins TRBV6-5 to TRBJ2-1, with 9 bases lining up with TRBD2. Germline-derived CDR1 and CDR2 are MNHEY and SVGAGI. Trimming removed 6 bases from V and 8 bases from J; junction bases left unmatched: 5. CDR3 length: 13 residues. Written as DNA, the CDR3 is TGTGCCAGCAGCACGGGACTAGCCTATGAGCAGTTCTTC. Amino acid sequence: CASSTGLAYEQFF.

For the CDR3, the DNA is TGTGCCAGTAGTATTCAGGTTGTCAATTCACCCCTCCACTTT. Amino acid sequence: CASSIQVVNSPLHF. The chain couples TRBV19 to TRBJ1-6; D is unresolved. The CDR3 runs to 14 residues. The V gene lost 3 bases and the J gene lost 7 bases, with 10 bases spanning the gap. Germline-derived CDR1 and CDR2 are LNHDA and SQIVND (reference sequence).